Following are 11 T cell receptor beta chains from one sample sequenced in a study of T cell clones after liver transplantation. TCRdb keeps only in-frame clones here, not all; method: immunoSEQ multiplex PCR. The data show 70,000 to 85,000 clones, about four fifths seen once. The sequences come from CD4+ T cells from blood, collected before liver transplant. The receptors stem from a human donor who received a liver transplant.

The rearrangement joins TRBV7-3 to TRBJ1-2; a weak D match, TRBD1 (6 bases). Germline lookup yields CDR1 SGHTA and CDR2 FQGTGA. CDR3 length: 16 residues. Trimming removed 1 base from V and 5 bases from J, with 17 bases in between. The CDR3 nucleotides are TGTGCCAGCAGCTTAAACGGCCTTCCGGGGGCTTATGGCTACACCTTC. As protein: CASSLNGLPGAYGYTF.

This clone appeared a single time. The chain recombines TRBV28 with TRBJ1-2; a weak D match, TRBD1 (6 bases). The V gene lost 7 bases and the J gene lost 1 base, with 13 bases spanning the gap. Germline V gene data show CDR1 as MDHEN and CDR2 as SYDVKM. CDR3 length: 14 amino acids. CDR3 nucleotide sequence: TGTGCCAGCATCACTGGGGGCCTTAACTATGGCTACACCTTC. It yields the protein CASITGGLNYGYTF.

This clone was observed once. The gene calls are TRBV5-1 and TRBJ1-5, with D tentatively TRBD1 (5 bases). Germline V gene sequence: CDR1 SGHRS, CDR2 YFSETQ. The V gene lost 0 bases and the J gene lost 4 bases, with 8 bases spanning the gap. CDR3 size: 14 residues. The CDR3 sequence is CASSLGGENQPQHF. In DNA form, the CDR3 reads TGCGCCAGCAGCTTGGGAGGGGAGAATCAGCCCCAGCATTTT.

This clone was observed a handful of times. The rearrangement uses TRBV4-2 and TRBJ1-5, with 9 nucleotides matching TRBD1. V lost 1 base to trimming and J lost 0 bases; unmatched junction nucleotides: 7. This CDR3 region has 18 residues. The V gene's germline CDR1 is LGHNA and CDR2 YNFKEQ. In DNA, the CDR3 is TGTGCCAGCAGCCAAGGGGGACAGGGATCATATAGCAATCAGCCCCAGCATTTT. Its translation: CASSQGGQGSYSNQPQHF.

This clone was found a few times. The gene calls are TRBV7-3 and TRBJ2-2; 8 nucleotides match TRBD2. With V trimmed by 2 bases and J by 6 bases, 2 bases remained unmatched. The CDR3 is 14 residues long. The germline gives CDR1 SGHTA, CDR2 FQGTGA. The CDR3: CASSLGLAAGELFF. CDR3 nucleotide sequence: TGTGCCAGCAGCTTAGGACTAGCTGCCGGGGAGCTGTTTTTT.

This clone showed up just once. The chain carries TRBV18 and TRBJ2-3; TRBD2 aligns across 10 bases. Germline V CDR1 and CDR2: KGHSH, LQKENI. CDR3 size: 16 residues. J was trimmed by 0 bases and V by 3 bases; bases with no gene match: 3. The CDR3 DNA is TGTGCCAGCTCACCCAGACTAGCGGGTAGCACAGATACGCAGTATTTT. Translating it yields CASSPRLAGSTDTQYF.

The chain uses TRBV7-8 and TRBJ2-2; 7 bases are shared with TRBD2. The germline V gene has CDR1 SGHVS and CDR2 FQNEAQ. J gave up 5 bases and V 1 base, and 7 bases lay outside the gene matches. The CDR3 has 16 amino acids. The CDR3: CASSLVGAAGTGELFF. CDR3 nucleotide sequence: TGTGCCAGCAGCTTAGTAGGGGCAGCGGGGACCGGGGAGCTGTTTTTT.

J is TRBJ2-3 and V is TRBV29-1; D gene uncertain. The CDR3 runs to 10 residues. Germline lookup yields CDR1 SQVTM and CDR2 ANQGSEA. With 4 bases removed from V and 11 bases from J, the gap between germline ends came to 10 bases. The CDR3 is CSVGPRVQYF. The CDR3 DNA follows: TGCAGCGTTGGCCCCCGGGTGCAGTATTTT.

This clone has more than one count but fewer than ten. This sequence joins TRBV10-1 and TRBJ2-7; D is possibly TRBD1 or TRBD2 (5 bases each). This CDR3 region has 13 residues. From germline, CDR1 is WNHNN and CDR2 SYGVQD (reference sequence). Trimming took 0 bases from V and 8 from J, leaving 11 bases between them. Here the CDR3 reads CASSESSPGQQYF. DNA for the CDR3: TGCGCCAGCAGTGAGTCGAGCCCGGGACAGCAGTACTTC.

This chain uses TRBV6-1 with TRBJ2-1; tentatively, D is TRBD2 (6 bases). V was pared by 4 bases and J by 5 bases, with 18 bases between. CDR3 size: 16 residues. Germline values: CDR1 MNHNS, CDR2 SASEGT. CDR3 in amino acids: CASSGQRARGDNEQFF. The CDR3 DNA is TGTGCCAGCAGTGGTCAGCGGGCCCGTGGGGACAATGAGCAGTTCTTC.

This sequence joins TRBV5-6 and TRBJ2-3; 11 positions agree with TRBD2. With 4 bases clipped from V and 6 bases from J, the junction kept 16 bases outside the gene matches. The CDR3 sequence is 18 residues long. The V gene's germline CDR1 is SGHDT and CDR2 YYEEEE. CDR3 in DNA: TGTGCCAGCAGCGCCTATAGCGGGAGGGCCCTTAACATGGATACGCAGTATTTT. Its protein is CASSAYSGRALNMDTQYF.